What follows describes a single T cell receptor beta chain. With 0 bases removed from V and 4 bases from J, the gap between germline ends came to 10 bases. Germline V gene lookup returns CDR1 SGHRS and CDR2 YFSETQ. The CDR3 runs 15 residues. A single record per CDR3 protein comes from TCRdb applying MiXCR to the 5' RACE reads. Among approximately 8,200 distinct CDR3 sequences listed, 68% were seen once. The receptor was derived from a female donor with breast cancer. Sequences were obtained from tumor-infiltrating naive CD4+ T cells sorted from the breast tumor. Subset denoted: naive CD4+ T cells, CD4+CD45RA+CD25-. The chain carries TRBV5-1 and TRBJ2-2; D is undetermined. The chain's CDR3 is CASSLGTSSTGELFF. The CDR3 nucleotides read TGCGCCAGCAGCTTGGGGACCTCGAGCACCGGGGAGCTGTTTTTT. The full variable domain, in which reference TRBV5-1 and TRBJ2-2 provide the parts outside the CDR3, is KAGVTQTPRYLIKTRGQQVTLSCSPISGHRSVSWYQQTPGQGLQFLFEYFSETQRNKGNFPGRFSGRQFSNSRSEMNVSTLELGDSALYLCASSLGTSSTGELFFGEGSRLTVL.